This entry describes one T cell receptor beta chain. The data were produced by immunoSEQ multiplex PCR, yet TCRdb's version contains in-frame clones alone and is incomplete. Among 300,000 to 400,000 clones, about nine tenths were seen once, and the ten largest hold less than 3%. Germline CDR1 is SGHRS and CDR2 is YFSETQ. The CDR3 runs to 13 residues. Trimming took 1 base from V and 5 from J, leaving 9 bases between them. Followed over time, Seattle patients had been enrolled while infection was active. The data belong to a study of blood T cell repertoires in COVID-19. The sample comprised peripheral blood. The chain couples TRBV5-1 to TRBJ2-5, with D hard to call. The receptor was isolated from a woman aged 25-40 years with COVID-19, enrolled during active disease. DNA of the CDR3: TGCGCCAGCAGCTTGAGTAGTCTGGAGACCCAGTACTTC. Amino acid sequence: CASSLSSLETQYF. Using reference TRBV5-1 and TRBJ2-5 for the parts outside the CDR3, the full variable domain is KAGVTQTPRYLIKTRGQQVTLSCSPISGHRSVSWYQQTPGQGLQFLFEYFSETQRNKGNFPGRFSGRQFSNSRSEMNVSTLELGDSALYLCASSLSSLETQYFGPGTRLLVL.